The rows below give T cell receptor beta chains drawn from one sample of a study of T-cell reconstitution after alpha-beta-depleted transplantation in children. Each CDR3 protein is one row after TCRdb ran MiXCR on the PCR reads. The table has about a million distinct CDR3 sequences, about 29% seen once. This sample comprised PBMCs, mostly from graft donor cells, obtained 360 days after TCRalphabeta/CD19-depleted stem cell transplant. Every receptor here comes from a boy younger than two who had a stem cell transplant for SCID, so the T cells may come from the graft donor. The conserved cysteine and the conserved F or W are not part of the CDR3 here.

TRBV5-6	TRBJ2-3	ASTISPSRAFTDTQY
TRBV29-1	TRBJ2-3	SVVRLAGGPGTDTQY
TRBV29-1	TRBJ2-7	SALAGPTYEQY
TRBV11-2	TRBJ2-7	ASMGGYEQY
TRBV6-5	TRBJ2-7	ASSSGLAGIWEQY
TRBV4-3	TRBJ2-3	ASSQVRGSPSDTQY
TRBV12-3/TRBV12-4	TRBJ1-6	ASSLTGGEDSPLH
TRBV25-1	TRBJ2-1	ASSPVPGQGSSYNEQF
TRBV28	TRBJ2-4	ASSPGLASLKSLAKNIQY
TRBV4-3	TRBJ2-1	ASSQEIGQNNEQF
TRBV11-2	TRBJ2-7	ASSPGSGVPYEQY
TRBV28	TRBJ2-1	ASSTSAPANEQF
TRBV20-1	TRBJ2-5	SARTPMAGSQETQY
TRBV2	TRBJ2-5	ASSPLHRQETQY
TRBV29-1	TRBJ1-1	SVELGKAF
TRBV6-2/TRBV6-3	TRBJ2-2	ASSYGTVYNTGELF
TRBV12-3/TRBV12-4	TRBJ1-1	ASRSDLRRAF
TRBV7-2	TRBJ2-2	ASSWAGNTGELF
TRBV20-1	TRBJ2-3	SARATSGLDTQY
TRBV20-1	TRBJ2-3	SAGSGGTSLLTDTQY
TRBV28	TRBJ1-1	ASSEMGGTEAF
TRBV5-1	TRBJ2-1	ASSLPPPIDNEQF
TRBV12-3/TRBV12-4	TRBJ1-1	ASSKAPTEAF
TRBV18	TRBJ2-1	ASSRDGNNEQF
TRBV7-2	TRBJ2-5	ASSKRGGAGQETQY
TRBV12-3/TRBV12-4	TRBJ2-5	ASSFPSWGPETQY
TRBV4-3	TRBJ1-2	ASSPRSALDNGYT
TRBV4-2	TRBJ2-7	ASSPPRNRGKGYEQY
TRBV2	TRBJ2-7	ASSDDRAYEQY
TRBV27	TRBJ2-1	ASSRRQGALF
TRBV7-3	TRBJ2-1	ASSLGLASWNEQF
TRBV2	TRBJ2-2	ASRTDTYTGELF
TRBV20-1	TRBJ1-2	SARDHRGTNYGYT
TRBV9	TRBJ2-1	ASSVDFWSYNEQF
TRBV29-1	TRBJ2-3	SPMTDTDTQY
TRBV10-3	TRBJ2-1	AIGYTTNSYNEQF
TRBV5-1	TRBJ2-1	ASTTRQGRSYNEQF
TRBV4-1	TRBJ2-2	ASSHPGTGNTGELF
TRBV9	TRBJ2-3	ASSVDRTGVWGTQY
TRBV24-1	TRBJ2-3	ATSEAVTDTQY